The entry that follows covers one T cell receptor beta chain sequence. This clone's antigen is unknown. No per-base quality is available; no much larger clone lies one base away. This sample was included in a study of blood T cell repertoires in COVID-19 (dated by TCRdb to 2019 to 2021). About the full investigation: Samples covering the acute and convalescent phases of COVID-19 were provided by collaborators in the United States, Italy and Spain. The samples were drawn from the first 160 participants of the ongoing ImmuneRACE study and from over a thousand subjects provided by 6 global collaborators. A de-identified subject ID, COVID-19 status, age in years and sex were almost always included in the sample metadata. The material from the prospective study consisted of cDNA or gDNA derived from T cells, B-cell-depleted T cells, or PBMCs. HLA class I and class II types, where available, came from metadata supplied by the sample provider rather than from assay-based typing. A freely available public database, intended as a resource for researchers studying the immune response to SARS-CoV-2, is where the repertoires were released. The dataset comprised deeply sampled blood TCRbeta repertoires from subjects exposed to, actively infected with, or recovered from COVID-19.

The full study reports these points: How much clinical and demographic metadata was included differed by source and by participant, and the metadata was provided uncurated.

Whole blood was collected in K2EDTA tubes by collaborating institutions according to the institutions' own protocols. Collaborator samples were shipped for TCRbeta analysis as frozen whole blood, isolated PBMCs, or DNA extracted from either sample type. TCRbeta CDR3 regions were amplified from genomic DNA by means of the immunoSEQ Assay, a bias-controlled multiplex PCR. The source study handled its data this way. The number of nucleated cells in each sample was estimated by amplification of reference gene primers within the assay. Sequence reads were collapsed and filtered to measure the absolute abundance of every unique TCRbeta CDR3 rearrangement. For each sample, productive Simpson clonality was calculated as the square root of Simpson's diversity index over productive rearrangements. TCRdb took over this immuneACCESS table, retaining in-frame rearrangements with V and J assigned. Such tables are incomplete; in checked studies, under half of the missing clones stem from an unresolved V gene, and the remainder is unexplained. The V and J calls and the clone size are those of that table, but D and trimming were determined from the DNA. Here the sample has under 140,000 clones; roughly 79% occur a single time. The biggest ten clones account for 15% to 20% of the sample.

CDR1 and CDR2 (MNHEY, SMNVEV) derive from the germline V gene (reference sequence). V loses 5 bases at its end and J loses 3 bases; junction bases beyond the gene matches: 9. Measured from the cysteine to the phenylalanine, the CDR3 is 16 residues long. Only the CDR3 part of the read is kept: 48 bases, read in frame from the first base. Sequencing input: peripheral blood. The TCR was taken from a woman older than 75 with active or convalescent COVID-19. The chain is made from TRBV27 and TRBJ2-7; 11 nucleotides in the junction match TRBD1. The sequence in DNA is TGTGCCAGCAGTGCCCTAGGGACAGGGGGACTCTACGAGCAGTACTTC. Translated, this gives CASSALGTGGLYEQYF.